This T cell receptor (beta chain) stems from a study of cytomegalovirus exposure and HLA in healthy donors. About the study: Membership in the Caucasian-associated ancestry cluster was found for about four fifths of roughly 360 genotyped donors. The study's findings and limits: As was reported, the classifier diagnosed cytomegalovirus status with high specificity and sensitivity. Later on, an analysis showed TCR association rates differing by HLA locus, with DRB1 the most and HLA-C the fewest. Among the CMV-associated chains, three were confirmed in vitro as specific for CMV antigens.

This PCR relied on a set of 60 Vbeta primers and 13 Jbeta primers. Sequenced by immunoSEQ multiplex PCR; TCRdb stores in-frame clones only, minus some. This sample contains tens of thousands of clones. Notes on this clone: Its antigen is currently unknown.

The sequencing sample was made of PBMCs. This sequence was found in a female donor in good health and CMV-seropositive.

The CDR3 DNA reads as TGTGCCAGCAGGGGGACAGCGAACACCGGGGAGCTGTTTTTT. This encodes CASRGTANTGELFF. This rearrangement joins TRBV27 to TRBJ2-2, with 7 bases identical to TRBD1. The CDR3 is 14 residues long. The J segment lost 0 bases and the V segment lost 6 bases, leaving 1 base of the junction unmatched. Germline V gives CDR1 MNHEY, CDR2 SMNVEV (reference sequence).